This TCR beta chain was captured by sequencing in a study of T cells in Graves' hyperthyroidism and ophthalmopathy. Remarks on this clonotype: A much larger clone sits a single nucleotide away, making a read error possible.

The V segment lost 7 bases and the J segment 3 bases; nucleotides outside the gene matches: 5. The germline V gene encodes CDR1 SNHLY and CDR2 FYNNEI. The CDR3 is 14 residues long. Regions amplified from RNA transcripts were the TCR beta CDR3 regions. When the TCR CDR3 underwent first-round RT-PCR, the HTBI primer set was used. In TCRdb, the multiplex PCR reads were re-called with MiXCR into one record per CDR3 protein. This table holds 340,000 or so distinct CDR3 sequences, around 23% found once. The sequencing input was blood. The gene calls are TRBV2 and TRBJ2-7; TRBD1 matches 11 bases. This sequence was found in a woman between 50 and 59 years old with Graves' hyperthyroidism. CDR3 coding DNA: TGTGCCAGCACCGCCGGGACAGGGGGCTACGAGCAGTACTTC. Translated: CASTAGTGGYEQYF.